The 32 T cell receptor beta chains below all came from one sample that was sequenced in a study of blood T cells in healthy people across ages. Through a sample-barcoded 5' primer and a J-beta primer mix, a second PCR was run for roughly 7 to 12 cycles. TCRdb ran MiXCR on the 5' RACE reads and lists one entry per CDR3 protein. The sample gives 800,000 to 1,000,000 distinct CDR3 sequences, roughly 43% of which show up once; about an eighth is in the top ten. The specimen sequenced was blood. The origin of the receptors is a man younger than 45 in good health.

J is TRBJ2-4 and V is TRBV5-1; 7 bases match TRBD1. The J call may not be correct, given that the DNA end is closer to TRBJ2-7. Germline CDR1 and CDR2: SGHRS and YFSETQ. This CDR3 is 14 amino acids long. CDR3 DNA: TGCGCCAGCAGCCCCCGACAGGGATACTACGAGCAGTACTTC. Protein: CASSPRQGYYEQYF.

The V and J genes are TRBV11-2 and TRBJ2-7, with a possible D match to TRBD1 (7 bases). CDR3 size: 15 residues. Germline V CDR1 and CDR2: SGHAT, FQNNGV. The ends were cut back, 5 bases at V and 2 bases at J, with 16 bases in the middle. The CDR3 loop is CASSVGAGGPYEQYF. CDR3 bases: TGTGCCAGCAGCGTAGGGGCAGGGGGGCCCTACGAGCAGTACTTC.

About this clonotype: A read error may produce the germline difference seen at one junction end. The chain recombines TRBV6-1 with TRBJ2-7; no clear D gene. The CDR3 is 14 residues long. Germline V gene lookup returns CDR1 MNHNS and CDR2 SASEGT. CDR3 coding DNA: TGTGTCAGCACTGTCCCGGGCAGGCCCTACGAGCAGTACTTC. Amino acids: CVSTVPGRPYEQYF.

The chain carries TRBV12-3 or TRBV12-4 and TRBJ1-1; tentatively, D is TRBD1 (5 bases). The V end lost 5 bases, the J end lost 7 bases, and 14 bases lay between the germline ends. This CDR3 comprises 13 residues. The CDR3 coding sequence is TGTGCCAGCAGTACAGGCCGGGTTGGTGAAGCTTTCTTT. Translated, it gives CASSTGRVGEAFF.

This sequence joins TRBV12-3 or TRBV12-4 and TRBJ1-1; D ambiguous. CDR3 length: 13 residues. Trimming left V 1 base short and J 11 bases short, with 14 bases between. The CDR3 region is CASSLGGNRWAFF. The CDR3 DNA sequence: TGTGCCAGCAGTTTAGGAGGGAACAGATGGGCTTTCTTT.

The rearrangement joins TRBV20-1 to TRBJ2-3, with TRBD2 identical over 7 bases. CDR1 DFQATT and CDR2 SNEGSKA come from the germline V gene (reference sequence). The length of the CDR3 is 13 residues. V lost 6 bases, J lost 6 bases, and 9 bases stayed unmatched. The CDR3 here is CSAMRELGDTQYF. The CDR3, as DNA: TGCAGTGCCATGCGGGAGTTGGGGGATACGCAGTATTTT.

This clonotype has only a few counts. V usage is TRBV20-1 and J usage is TRBJ2-5, with D possibly matching TRBD1 (5 bases). The germline V gene encodes CDR1 DFQATT and CDR2 SNEGSKA (reference sequence). With 3 bases removed from V and 5 bases from J, the gap between germline ends came to 10 bases. This CDR3 contains 12 residues. The chain's CDR3 is CSASGAEETQYF. The CDR3 region has the DNA TGCAGTGCTAGTGGGGCGGAGGAGACCCAGTACTTC.

This clonotype appeared once. V and J are TRBV27 and TRBJ2-7; D not resolved. Germline V gene sequence: CDR1 MNHEY, CDR2 SMNVEV (reference sequence). This CDR3 contains 13 residues. V was clipped by 5 bases and J by 2 bases, with 10 bases between them. CDR3 in amino acids: CASSPEQAYEQYF. The DNA of the CDR3 is TGTGCCAGCAGTCCGGAACAAGCCTACGAGCAGTACTTC.

The genes are TRBV20-1 and TRBJ1-2; D is possibly TRBD1 (5 bases). There are 13 residues in the CDR3. V shed 7 bases and J shed 5 bases, with 17 bases lying between them. CDR1 and CDR2 (germline): DFQATT, SNEGSKA (reference sequence). CDR3 sequence: CSVALQGSYGYTF. CDR3 sequence (DNA): TGCAGTGTCGCCTTGCAGGGATCTTATGGCTACACCTTC.

J is TRBJ1-2 and V is TRBV7-9, with no clear D. CDR1 and CDR2 (germline): SEHNR, FQNEAQ (reference sequence). V lost 5 bases and J lost 2, with 18 bases in between. The CDR3 is 16 residues long. The CDR3 here is CASSAAKDVTNYGYTF. DNA for the CDR3: TGTGCCAGCAGCGCCGCTAAGGACGTAACCAACTATGGCTACACCTTC. Full variable domain (remainder filled in from reference TRBV7-9 and TRBJ1-2): DTGVSQNPRHKITKRGQNVTFRCDPISEHNRLYWYRQTLGQGPEFLTYFQNEAQLEKSRLLSDRFSAERPKGSFSTLEIQRTEQGDSAMYLCASSAAKDVTNYGYTFGSGTRLTVV.

The gene calls are TRBV12-3 or TRBV12-4 and TRBJ2-7; D gene unclear. Trimming removed 8 bases at V and 2 bases at J, with 16 bases between. This CDR3 has 14 residues. CDR3 amino acids: CASALRLTTYEQYF. The CDR3 DNA follows: TGTGCCAGCGCCCTACGGCTCACTACCTACGAGCAGTACTTC.

A word on this clonotype: Since a far larger clone is one base different, this is likely a read error. The V call is TRBV6-5, the J call TRBJ1-2; no reliable D call. Germline V gene lookup returns CDR1 MNHEY and CDR2 SVGAGI. CDR3 size: 11 residues. Trimming took off 0 bases at V and 8 bases at J, with 4 bases between the two ends. CDR3 in amino acids: CASSYSEGYTF. In nucleotides, the CDR3 is TGTGCCAGCAGTTACTCTGAGGGCTACACCTTC.

This clonotype was recorded a few times. V is TRBV9 and J is TRBJ2-2, with D possibly being TRBD1 or TRBD2 (5 bases each). Germline values: CDR1 SGDLS, CDR2 YYNGEE. The CDR3 sequence is 17 residues long. The V end lost 0 bases, the J end lost 5 bases, and 17 bases lay between the germline ends. The CDR3 DNA reads as TGTGCCAGCAGCGTAGTAGGGGCTCGTGGGGGTACCGGGGAGCTGTTTTTT. It translates to CASSVVGARGGTGELFF. The complete variable domain, with remaining parts taken from reference TRBV9 and TRBJ2-2, reads DSGVTQTPKHLITATGQRVTLRCSPRSGDLSVYWYQQSLDQGLQFLIQYYNGEERAKGNILERFSAQQFPDLHSELNLSSLELGDSALYFCASSVVGARGGTGELFFGEGSRLTVL.

This clonotype has only a few counts. J is TRBJ2-5 and V is TRBV4-2; no firm D call. Germline lookup yields CDR1 LGHNA and CDR2 YNFKEQ. V lost 0 bases, J lost 1 base, and 15 bases lay in between. This CDR3 contains 17 residues. DNA for the CDR3: TGTGCCAGCAGCCAAGAAGCTCGACAAAGAATCCAAGAGACCCAGTACTTC. Protein sequence: CASSQEARQRIQETQYF.

This clonotype was seen only a few times. The chain uses TRBV4-1 and TRBJ2-7; possible D gene TRBD1, 5 bases. The DNA matches TRBJ2-5 better at its end, which makes the J call doubtful. This CDR3 region has 15 residues. The germline V gene has CDR1 MGHRA and CDR2 YSYEKL. The chain's CDR3 is CASSQDKGVGKTQYF. DNA of the CDR3: TGCGCCAGCAGCCAAGATAAAGGGGTAGGAAAGACCCAGTACTTC.

Regarding this clonotype: One end of the junction varies from germline; a read error may be responsible. The chain is built from TRBV7-9 and TRBJ2-7; D gene ambiguous. The CDR3 contains 15 residues. Germline-derived CDR1 and CDR2 are SEHNR and FQNEAQ (reference sequence). CDR3: CTSSLTRQRPYEQYF. The DNA of the CDR3 is TGTACCAGCAGCTTAACCCGGCAGAGGCCCTACGAGCAGTACTTC.

The chain carries TRBV12-3 or TRBV12-4 and TRBJ2-5; D is perhaps TRBD1 or TRBD2 (5 bases each). CDR3 size: 15 residues. The ends were cut back, 2 bases at V and 1 base at J, with 11 bases in the middle. CDR3 residues: CASSLSGTFQETQYF. The CDR3 region has the DNA TGTGCCAGCAGTTTAAGTGGGACGTTCCAAGAGACCCAGTACTTC.

The J gene is TRBJ2-5, the V gene TRBV7-9, with D possibly being TRBD1 or TRBD2 (5 bases each). Trimming shortened V by 0 bases and J by 7 bases, and 12 bases separated the two germline ends. There are 14 residues in the CDR3. Germline-derived CDR1 and CDR2 are SEHNR and FQNEAQ (reference sequence). The CDR3 sequence: CASSLALGDGTQYF. CDR3 nucleotide sequence: TGTGCCAGCAGCTTAGCTTTGGGGGATGGGACCCAGTACTTC.

This clonotype appeared a few times. This chain uses TRBV9 with TRBJ2-1, with D maybe TRBD2 (5 bases). Germline V gene sequence: CDR1 SGDLS, CDR2 YYNGEE. This CDR3 comprises 13 residues. Deletions cut 2 bases from V and 6 bases from J, with 9 bases between. The chain's CDR3 is CASSVTSSNEQFF. For the CDR3, the DNA is TGTGCCAGCAGCGTTACTAGTTCCAATGAGCAGTTCTTC.

CDR3 residues: CASSFGARRTTDTQYF. As DNA, the CDR3 is TGTGCCAGCAGCTTTGGGGCCCGGAGAACCACAGATACGCAGTATTTT. The rearrangement links TRBV7-2 to TRBJ2-3, with D possibly being TRBD1 (5 bases). The CDR3 is 16 amino acids. The V gene lost 3 bases and the J gene lost 2 bases, with 15 bases spanning the gap. Germline loops: CDR1 SGHTA, CDR2 FQGNSA. The full variable domain, completed using reference TRBV7-2 and TRBJ2-3, is GAGVSQSPSNKVTEKGKDVELRCDPISGHTALYWYRQSLGQGLEFLIYFQGNSAPDKSGLPSDRFSAERTGGSVSTLTIQRTQQEDSAVYLCASSFGARRTTDTQYFGPGTRLTVL.

V is TRBV30 and J is TRBJ2-5; the match to TRBD2 covers 9 bases. CDR1 GTSNPN and CDR2 SVGIG come from the germline V gene (reference sequence). Losses at the gene ends were 0 bases for V and 11 bases for J; bases not matched to a gene: 7. The CDR3 loop spans 13 amino acids. The DNA for the CDR3 is TGTGCCTGGAGTGTCCTAGCGGGGAATGAGCAGTACTTC. It is translated as CAWSVLAGNEQYF. The full variable domain, with the rest looked up from reference TRBV30 and TRBJ2-5, is SQTIHQWPATLVQPVGSPLSLECTVEGTSNPNLYWYRQAAGRGLQLLFYSVGIGQISSEVPQNLSASRPQDRQFILSSKKLLLSDSGFYLCAWSVLAGNEQYFGPGTRLLVL.

This rearrangement joins TRBV10-3 to TRBJ2-7; TRBD1 might be the D (6 bases). The CDR3 extends over 14 amino acids. CDR1 is ENHRY and CDR2 is SYGVKD in the germline V gene. With 1 base removed from V and 5 bases from J, the gap between germline ends came to 12 bases. The CDR3: CAISELQGENEQYF. For the CDR3, the DNA is TGTGCCATCAGTGAGTTACAGGGTGAAAACGAGCAGTACTTC.

The V gene is TRBV2, the J gene TRBJ1-1; maybe TRBD1 (5 bases). Per germline, CDR1 SNHLY and CDR2 FYNNEI. CDR3 size: 15 residues. Trimming cost V 3 bases and J 0 bases, with 11 bases left between them. Here the CDR3 DNA reads TGTGCCAGCAGTGAGCAGGGAGGCCTGAACACTGAAGCTTTCTTT. It translates to CASSEQGGLNTEAFF.

This clonotype appeared a few times. The genes are TRBV12-3 or TRBV12-4 and TRBJ1-5; 8 bases fit TRBD1. The CDR3 covers 16 residues. The V and J ends lost 4 bases and 7 bases, in that order; junction bases with no gene match: 12. The CDR3 bases are TGTGCCAGCAGTTCCCCGGACAGGGAAAGAGGACAGCCCCAGCATTTT. Its protein is CASSSPDRERGQPQHF.

This clonotype was counted only a few times. The chain carries TRBV20-1 and TRBJ2-4, with TRBD2 matching 9 bases. The trim removed 3 bases at V and 6 bases at J, leaving 3 bases unmatched. The germline gives CDR1 DFQATT, CDR2 SNEGSKA (reference sequence). The CDR3 has 13 residues. CDR3 residues: CSASLAGLNIQYF. The CDR3, as DNA: TGCAGTGCTAGCCTAGCGGGGCTAAACATTCAGTACTTC.

The chain couples TRBV7-2 to TRBJ2-3; TRBD2 is a possible D gene (6 bases). There are 15 residues in the CDR3. Germline values: CDR1 SGHTA, CDR2 FQGNSA. Trimming removed 5 bases at V and 6 bases at J, with 18 bases between. The CDR3 is CASSRRDFPGDTQYF. DNA of the CDR3: TGTGCCAGCAGCCGACGGGACTTCCCAGGGGATACGCAGTATTTT.

The V gene is TRBV5-6, the J gene TRBJ2-7; D may be TRBD1 (5 bases). The J call could be wrong; TRBJ2-5 is a better fit for the DNA end. This CDR3 is built from 15 residues. From germline, CDR1 is SGHDT and CDR2 YYEEEE. The DNA of the CDR3 is TGTGCCAGCAGCTTGGGTCAGGGCACAGTGCAGACCCAGTACTTC. It translates to CASSLGQGTVQTQYF.

The rearrangement joins TRBV4-1 to TRBJ1-1, with D uncertain. CDR1 and CDR2 from the germline V gene are MGHRA and YSYEKL. This CDR3 contains 12 residues. Trimming removed 4 bases at V and 4 bases at J, with 7 bases between. The CDR3 loop reads CASSRGTTEAFF. CDR3 nucleotides: TGCGCCAGCAGCCGCGGAACCACTGAAGCTTTCTTT.

The chain combines TRBV5-5 with TRBJ2-5; 14 bases map to TRBD2. V trimming: 1 base; J trimming: 3 bases; junction bases outside the gene matches: 5. The CDR3 runs to 17 residues. Germline V CDR1 and CDR2: SGHKS, YYEKEE (reference sequence). CDR3 DNA: TGTGCCAGCAGCTTGAGGGGACTAGCGGGGGTAGAAGAGACCCAGTACTTC. Amino acid sequence: CASSLRGLAGVEETQYF.

This chain uses TRBV4-1 with TRBJ2-1; 12 nucleotides align to TRBD2. Germline V gene data show CDR1 as MGHRA and CDR2 as YSYEKL. J gave up 0 bases and V 5 bases, and 14 bases lay outside the gene matches. The CDR3 consists of 20 residues. The CDR3 loop reads CASSYPSGGALGPSYNEQFF. The CDR3 region has the DNA TGCGCCAGCAGCTATCCTAGCGGGGGGGCTTTGGGGCCCTCCTACAATGAGCAGTTCTTC.

The rearrangement links TRBV3-1 to TRBJ2-5; D call uncertain. The V gene lost 0 bases and the J gene lost 3 bases, with 8 bases spanning the gap. The V gene's germline CDR1 is LGHDT and CDR2 YNNKEL (reference sequence). The CDR3 sequence is 14 residues long. CDR3 region: CASSQDQAEETQYF. CDR3 DNA sequence: TGTGCCAGCAGCCAAGATCAGGCGGAAGAGACCCAGTACTTC.

This clonotype was counted at least ten times. J is TRBJ2-4 and V is TRBV10-3; either TRBD1 or TRBD2 may fit D (5 bases each). The CDR3 has 15 residues. Germline V gives CDR1 ENHRY, CDR2 SYGVKD. V lost 3 bases, J lost 8 bases, and 17 bases lay in between. The CDR3 protein is CAISEGQRRGDIQYF. CDR3 coding DNA: TGTGCCATCAGTGAAGGACAACGAAGAGGGGACATTCAGTACTTC.